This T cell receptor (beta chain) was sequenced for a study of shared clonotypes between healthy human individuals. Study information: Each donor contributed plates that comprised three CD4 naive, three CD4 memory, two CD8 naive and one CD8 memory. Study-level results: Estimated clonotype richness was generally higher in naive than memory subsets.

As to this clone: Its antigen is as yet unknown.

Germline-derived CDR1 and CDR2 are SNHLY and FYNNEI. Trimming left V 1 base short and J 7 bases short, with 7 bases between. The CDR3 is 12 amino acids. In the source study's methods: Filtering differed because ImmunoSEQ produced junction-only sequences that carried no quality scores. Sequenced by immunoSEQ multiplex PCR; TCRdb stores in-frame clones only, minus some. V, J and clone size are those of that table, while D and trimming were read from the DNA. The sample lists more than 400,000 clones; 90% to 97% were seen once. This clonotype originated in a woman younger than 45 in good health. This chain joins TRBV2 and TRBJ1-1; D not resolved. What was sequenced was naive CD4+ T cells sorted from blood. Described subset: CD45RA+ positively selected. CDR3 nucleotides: TGTGCCAGCAGTGAAGTGGACTTTGAAGCTTTCTTT. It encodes CASSEVDFEAFF.